This T cell receptor beta chain was profiled in a study of T cells in localized non-small cell lung cancer. Assay: immunoSEQ multiplex PCR; the TCRdb copy retains only in-frame clones and omits some. Of roughly 1,100 clones listed, approximately 32% are singletons. Per the germline V gene, CDR1 is MNHGY and CDR2 is SAAAGT. Losses at the gene ends were 10 bases for V and 0 bases for J; bases not matched to a gene: 5. The CDR3 consists of 13 residues. Here the sequenced sample was normal lung tissue next to the tumor, taken before any cancer treatment. The receptor comes from a male donor at least 60 years old with stage II squamous cell lung carcinoma. The V and J genes are TRBV6-8 and TRBJ1-1; 7 bases align to TRBD1. The CDR3 sequence: CATKGQMNTEAFF. The CDR3 DNA reads TGTGCCACCAAGGGACAGATGAACACTGAAGCTTTCTTT.